Below, 15 T cell receptor beta chains from the same sample are listed, as sequenced in a study of blood T cell repertoires in COVID-19. TCRdb keeps only in-frame clones here, not all; method: immunoSEQ multiplex PCR. The repertoire holds 300,000 to 350,000 clones, with around 90% as singletons. Sequencing input: PBMCs or T cells enriched from blood (not recorded which). The receptors come from a man aged 30 to 39 who had recovered from COVID-19.

The V gene is TRBV24-1, the J gene TRBJ2-7; 7 positions agree with TRBD1. The CDR3 totals 15 residues. J lost 2 bases, V lost 3 bases, and 6 bases had no gene match. The germline V gene has CDR1 KGHDR and CDR2 SFDVKD. As DNA, the CDR3 is TGTGCCACCAGTGATGCCGGGACAGTCACCTACGAGCAGTACTTC. Translated, it gives CATSDAGTVTYEQYF.

This chain joins TRBV7-9 and TRBJ2-5; 13 nucleotides align to TRBD2. V lost 3 bases to trimming and J lost 5 bases; unmatched junction nucleotides: 3. Germline V gene lookup returns CDR1 SEHNR and CDR2 FQNEAQ (reference sequence). The CDR3 length is 15 residues. This CDR3 is CASSLTSGGLETQYF. The CDR3 bases are TGTGCCAGCAGCTTGACTAGCGGGGGGCTGGAGACCCAGTACTTC.

The V and J genes are TRBV18 and TRBJ2-3, with TRBD2 matching over 9 bases. CDR3 size: 16 residues. Germline V gene sequence: CDR1 KGHSH, CDR2 LQKENI. Losses at the gene ends were 0 bases for V and 4 bases for J; bases not matched to a gene: 5. CDR3 protein: CASSPPRGGGADTQYF. The CDR3 DNA is TGTGCCAGCTCACCACCGCGGGGGGGCGGGGCAGATACGCAGTATTTT.

The CDR3 DNA reads as TGTGCCAGCAGCTTAGAATTGGGGACTAGCGGGGGGACGATTTACAATGAGCAGTTCTTC. It specifies CASSLELGTSGGTIYNEQFF. This chain joins TRBV11-3 and TRBJ2-1, with 15 bases identical to TRBD2. The CDR3 length is 20 residues. In germline, CDR1 is SGHNT, CDR2 YENEEA. V was clipped by 0 bases and J by 4 bases; unmatched bases: 10.

The rearrangement uses TRBV27 and TRBJ1-5, with no clear D. V was pared by 2 bases and J by 4 bases, with 6 bases between. Per germline, CDR1 MNHEY and CDR2 SMNVEV (reference sequence). The CDR3 spans 13 residues. The CDR3 region has the DNA TGTGCCAGCAGTTTAGGAGCAAATCAGCCCCAGCATTTT. Translation: CASSLGANQPQHF.

The chain recombines TRBV27 with TRBJ2-7; the match to TRBD1 covers 10 bases. CDR1 is MNHEY, CDR2 SMNVEV, per germline (reference sequence). V lost 10 bases, J lost 2 bases, and 5 bases stayed unmatched. There are 13 residues in the CDR3. Here the CDR3 DNA reads TGTGCCACCGGGGACAGGGGAGCCTACGAGCAGTACTTC. It yields the protein CATGDRGAYEQYF.

This clone was seen a single time. The chain is built from TRBV11-1 and TRBJ2-7; TRBD2 matches at 15 bases. Trimming removed 5 bases from V and 7 bases from J; junction bases left unmatched: 9. The CDR3 loop spans 16 amino acids. Germline CDR1 SGHAT, CDR2 FQDESV (reference sequence). CDR3 amino acids: CASSIWTSGGAEEQYF. The CDR3 DNA is TGTGCCAGCAGCATCTGGACTAGCGGGGGGGCCGAAGAGCAGTACTTC. The full variable domain, rest sourced from reference TRBV11-1 and TRBJ2-7, is EAEVAQSPRYKITEKSQAVAFWCDPISGHATLYWYRQILGQGPELLVQFQDESVVDDSQLPKDRFSAERLKGVDSTLKIQPAELGDSAMYLCASSIWTSGGAEEQYFGPGTRLTVT.

J is TRBJ1-4 and V is TRBV6-5, with D maybe TRBD1 (6 bases). Per the germline V gene, CDR1 is MNHEY and CDR2 is SVGAGI. V lost 0 bases, J lost 3 bases, and 11 bases lay in between. This CDR3 comprises 16 residues. The CDR3 sequence: CASSYSRDTANEKLFF. The CDR3 region has the DNA TGTGCCAGCAGTTACTCCCGGGACACTGCTAATGAAAAACTGTTTTTT.

This clone was counted between two and nine times. The chain combines TRBV2 with TRBJ1-5; 7 nucleotides align to TRBD1. The CDR3 is made up of 15 amino acids. The germline CDR1 and CDR2 sequences are SNHLY and FYNNEI. J lost 0 bases, V lost 7 bases, and 6 bases had no gene match. CDR3 nucleotides: TGTGCCAGCAAGAGGCAGGGGGATAGCAATCAGCCCCAGCATTTT. It specifies CASKRQGDSNQPQHF.

The rearrangement joins TRBV2 to TRBJ2-5; TRBD1 matches at 9 bases. The CDR3 is made up of 14 amino acids. Trimming removed 4 bases from V and 5 bases from J; junction bases left unmatched: 5. Germline values: CDR1 SNHLY, CDR2 FYNNEI. The CDR3 DNA follows: TGTGCCAGCAGTGTTGGGACAGGGTCCGAGACCCAGTACTTC. Protein sequence: CASSVGTGSETQYF.

The rearrangement links TRBV5-1 to TRBJ1-2; D call uncertain. Looked up from germline, CDR1 is SGHRS and CDR2 is YFSETQ. Between the trimmed V and J ends, which lost 1 base and 2 bases, there was a span of 6 bases. CDR3 size: 13 residues. The CDR3 loop is CASSLSVNYGYTF. CDR3 nucleotide sequence: TGCGCCAGCAGCTTGAGCGTGAACTATGGCTACACCTTC.

The chain carries TRBV2 and TRBJ1-2; 10 bases agree with TRBD1. Germline CDR1 SNHLY, CDR2 FYNNEI. CDR3 length: 14 amino acids. Trimming removed 8 bases from V and 8 bases from J; junction bases left unmatched: 11. CDR3 sequence (DNA): TGTGCCAGCGCCGGACAGGGGGTAATTCAGGGCTACACCTTC. Amino acids: CASAGQGVIQGYTF. Supplemented by reference TRBV2 and TRBJ1-2, the full variable domain reads EPEVTQTPSHQVTQMGQEVILRCVPISNHLYFYWYRQILGQKVEFLVSFYNNEISEKSEIFDDQFSVERPDGSNFTLKIRSTKLEDSAMYFCASAGQGVIQGYTFGSGTRLTVV.

The genes are TRBV28 and TRBJ2-7; 7 positions match TRBD1. The J segment lost 1 base and the V segment lost 6 bases, leaving 12 bases of the junction unmatched. The CDR3 spans 16 residues. The germline V gene has CDR1 MDHEN and CDR2 SYDVKM. The CDR3 bases are TGTGCCAGCAGGGGGGACAGTCCGGGACCTTCCTACGAGCAGTACTTC. Translating it yields CASRGDSPGPSYEQYF.

The chain has TRBV27 and TRBJ1-5, with TRBD1 matching over 7 bases. Trimming at V came to 2 bases and at J to 4 bases, leaving 2 bases not matched to a gene. CDR1 is MNHEY and CDR2 is SMNVEV in the germline V gene (reference sequence). The CDR3 extends over 14 amino acids. The CDR3 here is CASSLRTGNQPQHF. The CDR3 DNA reads TGTGCCAGCAGTTTACGGACAGGTAATCAGCCCCAGCATTTT.

The gene calls are TRBV5-5 and TRBJ2-3; maybe TRBD1 (5 bases). This CDR3 comprises 16 residues. CDR1 SGHKS and CDR2 YYEKEE come from the germline V gene (reference sequence). The V end lost 4 bases, the J end lost 5 bases, and 20 bases lay between the germline ends. The CDR3 loop reads CASSIIPGPQGDTQYF. The CDR3 DNA is TGTGCCAGCAGCATAATACCCGGGCCCCAGGGAGATACGCAGTATTTT.